The 10 T cell receptor beta chains below come from one sample, sequenced in a study of T cells in localized non-small cell lung cancer. Produced via immunoSEQ multiplex PCR; TCRdb's table is partial and in-frame only. The table has approximately 30,000 clones, around 90% seen once. The source was peripheral blood mononuclear cells, collected before any cancer treatment. Every receptor here comes from an older female donor with stage II lung adenocarcinoma.

In its sample, this clone was seen once. V is TRBV4-3 and J is TRBJ1-1; TRBD1 matches 9 bases. Germline assignment: CDR1 LGHNA and CDR2 YSLEER. V shed 0 bases, J shed 1 base, and the junction held 18 bases outside the gene matches. The CDR3 sequence is 21 residues long. CDR3 loop: CASSQEMSGQGVSGRNTEAFF. Here the CDR3 DNA reads TGCGCCAGCAGCCAAGAGATGTCGGGACAGGGAGTTAGTGGACGGAACACTGAAGCTTTCTTT.

The chain combines TRBV5-8 with TRBJ1-4; 11 bases agree with TRBD1. In germline, CDR1 is SGHTS, CDR2 YDEGEE. There are 16 residues in the CDR3. With V trimmed by 4 bases and J by 3 bases, 5 bases remained unmatched. CDR3 region: CASSPGQGAPNEKLFF. As DNA, the CDR3 is TGTGCCAGCAGCCCAGGACAGGGGGCGCCTAATGAAAAACTGTTTTTT.

The gene calls are TRBV5-4 and TRBJ2-3; unclear D gene. Germline V gives CDR1 SGHNT, CDR2 YYREEE (reference sequence). V lost 8 bases, J lost 5 bases, and 33 bases lay in between. The CDR3 consists of 19 residues. For the CDR3, the DNA is TGTGCCAGACCTCACACAGCTTCAAGAGCAGATAAGAACGGAGATACGCAGTATTTT. It encodes CARPHTASRADKNGDTQYF.

V usage is TRBV5-1 and J usage is TRBJ2-2; D is undetermined. V was cut by 0 bases and J by 7 bases, with 4 bases left in between. The CDR3 runs 12 residues. The germline V gene encodes CDR1 SGHRS and CDR2 YFSETQ. The chain's CDR3 is CASSLALGELFF. The CDR3 bases are TGCGCCAGCAGCTTGGCCCTCGGGGAGCTGTTTTTT.

This rearrangement joins TRBV30 to TRBJ2-7; 8 bases are a match to TRBD2. Unmatched junction bases numbered 8, after V lost 0 bases and J lost 7 bases. The CDR3 extends over 14 amino acids. The germline CDR1 and CDR2 sequences are GTSNPN and SVGIG (reference sequence). CDR3 in amino acids: CAWSVSGSGREQYF. Written as DNA, the CDR3 is TGTGCCTGGAGTGTAAGCGGGAGCGGTCGGGAGCAGTACTTC.

The J gene is TRBJ2-3, the V gene TRBV11-3; no firm D call. Trimming stripped 2 bases from V and 0 bases from J, with 9 bases between. Per germline, CDR1 SGHNT and CDR2 YENEEA. The CDR3 covers 15 residues. CDR3 in amino acids: CASSLRRSSTDTQYF. As DNA, the CDR3 is TGTGCCAGCAGCTTACGGCGGAGTAGCACAGATACGCAGTATTTT. Looking up the rest from reference TRBV11-3 and TRBJ2-3 gives the full variable domain: EAGVVQSPRYKIIEKKQPVAFWCNPISGHNTLYWYLQNLGQGPELLIRYENEEAVDDSQLPKDRFSAERLKGVDSTLKIQPAELGDSAVYLCASSLRRSSTDTQYFGPGTRLTVL.

Here the CDR3 DNA reads TGTGCCAGCAGTCGGAGTGGGGGAGGGGTTTCCTACAATGAGCAGTTCTTC. This translates into CASSRSGGGVSYNEQFF. The rearrangement links TRBV28 to TRBJ2-1; 7 positions agree with TRBD2. J gave up 1 base and V 5 bases, and 11 bases lay outside the gene matches. This CDR3 has 17 residues. Germline values: CDR1 MDHEN, CDR2 SYDVKM.

The chain uses TRBV28 and TRBJ2-5; TRBD1 is a possible D gene (5 bases). This CDR3 has 13 residues. CDR1 MDHEN and CDR2 SYDVKM come from the germline V gene. Trimming shortened V by 1 base and J by 6 bases, and 9 bases separated the two germline ends. The CDR3 nucleotides are TGTGCCAGCAGTTTATTGCAGGGCCAGACCCAGTACTTC. Protein product: CASSLLQGQTQYF.

The V and J genes are TRBV7-2 and TRBJ1-1, with 9 bases matching TRBD1. The J segment lost 6 bases and the V segment lost 6 bases, leaving 8 bases of the junction unmatched. The CDR3 is made up of 14 amino acids. CDR1 and CDR2 (germline): SGHTA, FQGNSA. The CDR3 nucleotides are TGTGCCAGCAGAGGAACAGGGGGCGCCCCTGAAGCTTTCTTT. The encoded protein is CASRGTGGAPEAFF.

This chain connects TRBV10-2 to TRBJ2-3; D remains ambiguous. CDR1 WSHSY and CDR2 SAAADI come from the germline V gene. Trimming cost V 1 base and J 0 bases, with 2 bases left between them. The CDR3 runs 13 residues. CDR3 residues: CASSEFSTDTQYF. DNA of the CDR3: TGCGCCAGCAGTGAGTTCAGCACAGATACGCAGTATTTT.